What follows are 32 T cell receptor beta chains derived from one specimen sequenced in a study of blood T cell repertoires in COVID-19. This table comes from immunoSEQ multiplex PCR, and its TCRdb copy is limited to in-frame clones, with some not included. The sample contains a few hundred thousand clones, 84% of which appear only once. Material: peripheral blood. All receptors derive from a man aged 55-75 years with acute or convalescent COVID-19.

V is TRBV11-2 and J is TRBJ2-5; 8 bases are shared with TRBD1. Unmatched junction bases numbered 4, after V lost 5 bases and J lost 5 bases. Germline loops: CDR1 SGHAT, CDR2 FQNNGV. This CDR3 region has 13 residues. CDR3 sequence (DNA): TGTGCCAGCAGCCAGGACAGGGTGGAGACCCAGTACTTC. Translating gives CASSQDRVETQYF.

J is TRBJ2-7 and V is TRBV7-2, with TRBD1 matching 9 bases. Germline V gene lookup returns CDR1 SGHTA and CDR2 FQGNSA. The CDR3 contains 14 residues. V shed 6 bases, J shed 6 bases, and the junction held 9 bases outside the gene matches. The CDR3 DNA is TGTGCCAGCAGATCTGGGACAGGGAATTTCGAGCAGTACTTC. It yields the protein CASRSGTGNFEQYF.

The chain combines TRBV7-8 with TRBJ2-3; tentatively, D is TRBD1 (5 bases). This CDR3 contains 15 residues. The V end was cut by 5 bases, the J end by 0 bases, with 12 bases between. From germline, CDR1 is SGHVS and CDR2 FQNEAQ. CDR3 amino acids: CASSLWGISTDTQYF. The CDR3 DNA reads TGTGCCAGCAGCCTATGGGGCATTAGCACAGATACGCAGTATTTT. The variable domain in full, completed from reference TRBV7-8 and TRBJ2-3, reads GAGVSQSPRYKVAKRGQDVALRCDPISGHVSLFWYQQALGQGPEFLTYFQNEAQLDKSGLPSDRFFAERPEGSVSTLKIQRTQQEDSAVYLCASSLWGISTDTQYFGPGTRLTVL.

V is TRBV6-5 and J is TRBJ1-3; D remains ambiguous. The germline V gene encodes CDR1 MNHEY and CDR2 SVGAGI. This CDR3 comprises 15 residues. Trimming left V 4 bases short and J 4 bases short, with 14 bases between. CDR3 protein: CASSSPGFWGNTIYF. The DNA of the CDR3 is TGTGCCAGCAGTTCTCCAGGCTTTTGGGGAAACACCATATATTTT.

The chain is built from TRBV5-4 and TRBJ2-7, with 10 bases identical to TRBD2. The CDR3 length is 15 residues. Trimming took 0 bases from V and 6 from J; bases not matched to a gene: 6. Germline lookup yields CDR1 SGHNT and CDR2 YYREEE (reference sequence). The CDR3 sequence is CASSLALAGEREQYF. As DNA, the CDR3 is TGTGCCAGCAGCTTGGCCCTAGCGGGAGAGCGCGAGCAGTACTTC. Based on the CDR3 plus reference TRBV5-4 and TRBJ2-7, the full variable domain is ETGVTQSPTHLIKTRGQQVTLRCSSQSGHNTVSWYQQALGQGPQFIFQYYREEENGRGNFPPRFSGLQFPNYSSELNVNALELDDSALYLCASSLALAGEREQYFGPGTRLTVT.

The CDR3 spells CASRPPGLYSYEQYF. DNA for the CDR3: TGCGCCAGCAGACCGCCGGGACTCTACTCCTACGAGCAGTACTTC. The chain combines TRBV5-1 with TRBJ2-7; TRBD2 might be the D (6 bases). V was clipped by 5 bases and J by 0 bases, with 15 bases between them. From germline, CDR1 is SGHRS and CDR2 YFSETQ. CDR3 length equals 15 residues.

The chain is built from TRBV4-1 and TRBJ2-7; 7 nucleotides align to TRBD1. The CDR3 has 14 amino acids. Trimming cost V 2 bases and J 3 bases; bases outside gene matches: 4. CDR1 and CDR2 (germline): MGHRA, YSYEKL. The CDR3 sequence: CASSQFDRDYEQYF. CDR3 nucleotides: TGCGCCAGCAGCCAATTCGACAGGGACTACGAGCAGTACTTC.

This clone was observed a single time. The chain combines TRBV5-1 with TRBJ1-4; tentatively, D is TRBD1 (5 bases). V was pared by 6 bases and J by 8 bases, with 20 bases between. The CDR3 runs to 15 residues. Germline CDR1 and CDR2: SGHRS and YFSETQ. In DNA form, the CDR3 reads TGCGCCAGCACCACCGGGGGGGGTGACGAAGAAAAACTGTTTTTT. As protein: CASTTGGGDEEKLFF.

The gene calls are TRBV28 and TRBJ1-5; TRBD1 matches at 7 bases. The germline CDR1 and CDR2 sequences are MDHEN and SYDVKM. CDR3 length: 17 residues. V shed 6 bases and J 4 bases; nucleotides not matched to a gene: 15. The CDR3 protein is CASRSIRGTASNQPQHF. The DNA for the CDR3 is TGTGCCAGCAGAAGTATCCGAGGGACAGCAAGTAATCAGCCCCAGCATTTT. The whole variable domain, remainder taken from reference TRBV28 and TRBJ1-5, is DVKVTQSSRYLVKRTGEKVFLECVQDMDHENMFWYRQDPGLGLRLIYFSYDVKMKEKGDIPEGYSVSREKKERFSLILESASTNQTSMYLCASRSIRGTASNQPQHFGDGTRLSIL.

This clone has only one observation. The rearrangement joins TRBV25-1 to TRBJ1-2, with a weak D call TRBD1 (5 bases). Germline V gene sequence: CDR1 MGHDK, CDR2 SYGVNS. The CDR3 is 12 residues long. Deletions cut 5 bases from V and 14 bases from J, with 18 bases between. The CDR3 coding sequence is TGTGCCAGCAGTCTACTGGGGGAGGGTCCTACCTTC. Translated, it gives CASSLLGEGPTF.

The CDR3 region is CAWEQGARNEQFF. For the CDR3, the DNA is TGTGCCTGGGAACAGGGGGCGCGCAATGAGCAGTTCTTC. This sequence joins TRBV30 and TRBJ2-1; 9 bases line up with TRBD1. V gave up 5 bases and J gave up 6 bases; unmatched junction bases: 5. Germline V CDR1 and CDR2: GTSNPN, SVGIG (reference sequence). CDR3 length: 13 amino acids.

The chain uses TRBV3-1 (or the pseudogene TRBV3-2) and TRBJ1-1; D is uncertain. The V gene's germline CDR1 is LGHDT and CDR2 YNNKEL (reference sequence). The ends were cut back, 3 bases at V and 1 base at J, with 12 bases in the middle. The CDR3 is 15 residues long. The CDR3 loop reads CASSQDWKENTEAFF. For the CDR3, the DNA is TGTGCCAGCAGCCAGGACTGGAAAGAGAACACTGAAGCTTTCTTT.

This chain joins TRBV11-1 and TRBJ1-1; TRBD1 matches 7 bases. Germline V lookup: CDR1 SGHAT, CDR2 FQDESV (reference sequence). The V gene end was trimmed by 5 bases and the J gene end by 0 bases; junction bases not matched to a gene: 6. The CDR3 sequence is 15 residues long. In DNA form, the CDR3 reads TGTGCCAGCAGCCGGGAGACAGGGCTGAACACTGAAGCTTTCTTT. Its protein product is CASSRETGLNTEAFF.

The chain uses TRBV6-2 or TRBV6-3 and TRBJ2-1; 10 bases agree with TRBD2. The germline V gene has CDR1 MNHEY and CDR2 SVGEGT. The CDR3 contains 15 residues. The trim removed 5 bases at V and 6 bases at J, leaving 7 bases unmatched. CDR3 DNA sequence: TGTGCCAGCAGTAAACCGGGACTAGCGCGCAATGAGCAGTTCTTC. Translated: CASSKPGLARNEQFF.

This chain links TRBV7-2 with TRBJ2-1, with 14 positions matching TRBD2. The CDR3 sequence is 15 residues long. Trimming took 7 bases from V and 9 from J; bases not matched to a gene: 8. Per germline, CDR1 SGHTA and CDR2 FQGNSA. The CDR3 is CASNTGLAGVGEQFF. For the CDR3, the DNA is TGTGCCAGCAACACGGGACTAGCGGGAGTAGGTGAGCAGTTCTTC. Using reference TRBV7-2 and TRBJ2-1 for the parts outside the CDR3, the full variable domain is GAGVSQSPSNKVTEKGKDVELRCDPISGHTALYWYRQSLGQGLEFLIYFQGNSAPDKSGLPSDRFSAERTGGSVSTLTIQRTQQEDSAVYLCASNTGLAGVGEQFFGPGTRLTVL.

The CDR3 reads CASSPPGHRGNEQFF. In nucleotides, the CDR3 is TGTGCCAGCTCACCACCGGGACATCGTGGCAATGAGCAGTTCTTC. The chain recombines TRBV18 with TRBJ2-1, with D maybe TRBD1 (6 bases). Germline loops: CDR1 KGHSH, CDR2 LQKENI. The CDR3 length is 15 residues. Trimming cost V 0 bases and J 6 bases, with 12 bases left between them.

This clone has just one count. The chain employs TRBV6-5 and TRBJ1-2; no definite D call. With 0 bases removed from V and 4 bases from J, the gap between germline ends came to 9 bases. The CDR3 contains 14 residues. The V gene's germline CDR1 is MNHEY and CDR2 SVGAGI. CDR3: CASSYSPRGYGYTF. CDR3 DNA: TGTGCCAGCAGTTACTCCCCGCGGGGCTATGGCTACACCTTC.

V gene TRBV30 combines with J gene TRBJ2-3; 7 positions match TRBD2. Germline assignment: CDR1 GTSNPN and CDR2 SVGIG (reference sequence). There are 13 residues in the CDR3. Losses at the gene ends were 0 bases for V and 6 bases for J; bases not matched to a gene: 3. The CDR3 bases are TGTGCCTGGAGTGTACGGGGAGGGGATACGCAGTATTTT. This codes for CAWSVRGGDTQYF.

The chain uses TRBV28 and TRBJ1-6; D is ambiguous. The germline CDR1 and CDR2 sequences are MDHEN and SYDVKM. V lost 7 bases and J 4 bases, leaving 8 bases between the germline ends. The CDR3 extends over 13 amino acids. The CDR3 nucleotides are TGTGCCAGCAACCGGGAATATAATTCACCCCTCCACTTT. Amino acid sequence: CASNREYNSPLHF.

This clone was detected a few times. This chain uses TRBV11-1 with TRBJ2-4; 8 bases fit TRBD1. The CDR3 spans 15 residues. The germline V gene encodes CDR1 SGHAT and CDR2 FQDESV (reference sequence). J lost 1 base, V lost 5 bases, and 4 bases had no gene match. The CDR3 loop is CASSPGQGAKNIQYF. Here the CDR3 DNA reads TGTGCCAGCAGCCCAGGACAGGGCGCCAAAAACATTCAGTACTTC.

This sequence joins TRBV28 and TRBJ2-1; maybe TRBD2 (5 bases). The CDR3 contains 11 residues. Trimming cost V 5 bases and J 10 bases, with 9 bases left between them. The germline V gene has CDR1 MDHEN and CDR2 SYDVKM. The CDR3 DNA follows: TGTGCCAGCAGTCTCAAGCGGGAGCAGTTCTTC. It codes for CASSLKREQFF. Together with reference TRBV28 and TRBJ2-1, the CDR3 gives the full variable domain: DVKVTQSSRYLVKRTGEKVFLECVQDMDHENMFWYRQDPGLGLRLIYFSYDVKMKEKGDIPEGYSVSREKKERFSLILESASTNQTSMYLCASSLKREQFFGPGTRLTVL.

The chain recombines TRBV19 with TRBJ1-1; 8 positions agree with TRBD1. V trimming: 3 bases; J trimming: 6 bases; junction bases outside the gene matches: 6. The CDR3 sequence is 14 residues long. Germline V gives CDR1 LNHDA, CDR2 SQIVND (reference sequence). CDR3 sequence (DNA): TGTGCCAGTAGTATCTACAGGGGGAAAGCTGAAGCTTTCTTT. Protein product: CASSIYRGKAEAFF.

The V and J genes are TRBV6-5 and TRBJ2-7, with D possibly being TRBD2 (5 bases). Trimming stripped 5 bases from V and 0 bases from J, with 8 bases between. The CDR3 has 13 residues. Germline CDR1 MNHEY, CDR2 SVGAGI. DNA for the CDR3: TGTGCCAGCAGTCGGAGGAGCTCCTACGAGCAGTACTTC. This codes for CASSRRSSYEQYF.

CDR3 in amino acids: CASSYVGDGGYEQYF. CDR3 sequence (DNA): TGTGCCAGCAGTTACGTAGGAGATGGCGGCTACGAGCAGTACTTC. The rearrangement uses TRBV6-5 and TRBJ2-7; D uncertain. The CDR3 has 15 residues. Trimming left V 2 bases short and J 3 bases short, with 14 bases between. Germline V lookup: CDR1 MNHEY, CDR2 SVGAGI.

V usage is TRBV6-5 and J usage is TRBJ1-1, with D hard to call. The ends were cut back, 6 bases at V and 4 bases at J, with 12 bases in the middle. Germline V gene sequence: CDR1 MNHEY, CDR2 SVGAGI. The CDR3 covers 13 residues. The CDR3 nucleotides read TGTGCCAGCAGCCTCCTCTCGGTCACTGAAGCTTTCTTT. It specifies CASSLLSVTEAFF.

The V call is TRBV5-4, the J call TRBJ2-4; 13 positions agree with TRBD2. Trimming cost V 4 bases and J 1 base; bases outside gene matches: 2. The germline V gene has CDR1 SGHNT and CDR2 YYREEE (reference sequence). The CDR3 totals 16 residues. This chain's CDR3 is CASSLGLAGAKNIQYF. The CDR3 coding sequence is TGTGCCAGCAGCCTGGGACTAGCGGGGGCCAAAAACATTCAGTACTTC.

This clone was counted once. The chain uses TRBV6-5 and TRBJ1-1, with 8 bases that match TRBD1. The CDR3 runs 13 residues. Germline loops: CDR1 MNHEY, CDR2 SVGAGI. Trimming removed 4 bases from V and 5 bases from J; junction bases left unmatched: 3. In DNA, the CDR3 is TGTGCCAGCAGTTGGGACAGGCGGACTGAAGCTTTCTTT. It is translated as CASSWDRRTEAFF.

This chain connects TRBV7-2 to TRBJ2-2; the D gene is possibly TRBD2 (5 bases). This CDR3 comprises 15 residues. Germline V lookup: CDR1 SGHTA, CDR2 FQGNSA. V was shortened by 6 bases and J by 2 bases, with 13 bases between the two germline ends. CDR3 DNA: TGTGCCAGCAGGCCCGGCGGGTCAAACACCGGGGAGCTGTTTTTT. Translated: CASRPGGSNTGELFF.

The chain links TRBV12-3 or TRBV12-4 to TRBJ2-2; no definite D call. The CDR3 contains 12 residues. With 3 bases removed from V and 7 bases from J, the gap between germline ends came to 6 bases. Written as DNA, the CDR3 is TGTGCCAGCAGTTTGCAGAACGGGGAGCTGTTTTTT. It translates to CASSLQNGELFF.

This chain uses TRBV15 with TRBJ2-7, with 7 bases matching TRBD1. Trimming took 5 bases from V and 3 from J; bases not matched to a gene: 10. The CDR3 runs 15 residues. Germline V CDR1 and CDR2: LNHNV, YYDKDF (reference sequence). This CDR3 is CATSPPRGQSYEQYF. In nucleotides, the CDR3 is TGTGCCACCAGCCCTCCCAGGGGACAGAGCTACGAGCAGTACTTC.

The V call is TRBV3-1 (or the pseudogene TRBV3-2), the J call TRBJ2-7; TRBD1 aligns across 8 bases. This CDR3 is built from 14 residues. V dropped 1 base and J dropped 6; count of bases not matched to a gene: 5. CDR1 and CDR2 (germline): LGHDT, YNNKEL (reference sequence). The CDR3 here is CASSQGQGRFEQYF. The CDR3, as DNA: TGTGCCAGCAGCCAAGGACAGGGGCGTTTCGAGCAGTACTTC.

This chain uses TRBV7-8 with TRBJ1-2; D might be TRBD1 (5 bases). CDR1 is SGHVS and CDR2 is FQNEAQ in the germline V gene. The CDR3 is 15 residues long. Trimming took 7 bases from V and 2 from J, leaving 17 bases between them. The CDR3 sequence: CASKPRRATNYGYTF. The CDR3 region has the DNA TGTGCCAGCAAACCACGCAGGGCCACCAACTATGGCTACACCTTC.